This entry features one TCR beta chain sequence. This record comes from a study of shared clonotypes between healthy human individuals. Assay used: immunoSEQ multiplex PCR; TCRdb lists only in-frame clones, some missing. The profile shows about 1.5 million clones, approximately 98% of them singletons. Trimming stripped 5 bases from V and 0 bases from J, with 12 bases between. The CDR3 length is 15 residues. Germline V gene data show CDR1 as MNHEY and CDR2 as SMNVEV (reference sequence). Specimen: naive CD4+ T cells sorted from blood. Subset here: CD45RA+ positively selected. The receptor's source is a man aged 25 to 40 in good health. The chain is built from TRBV27 and TRBJ2-3; D not resolved. The CDR3: CASSPIPASTDTQYF. DNA for the CDR3: TGTGCCAGCAGTCCCATCCCGGCTAGCACAGATACGCAGTATTTT.